This T cell receptor (beta chain) was profiled in a study of OX40 agonist ivuxolimab in advanced cancers. With 5 bases removed from V and 5 bases from J, the gap between germline ends came to 16 bases. Germline loops: CDR1 SGHAT, CDR2 FQNNGV. The CDR3 length is 15 residues. Autoimmune disease history or systemic immunosuppression led to patient exclusion. Sequenced by immunoSEQ multiplex PCR; TCRdb stores in-frame clones only, minus some. The repertoire consists of 72,000 or so clones, with about 84% occurring once and the leading ten covering approximately 0.44%. The sequenced sample was CD4+ or CD8+ T cells sorted from blood, obtained in a trial of the OX40 agonist ivuxolimab. The TCR was taken from an adult with an advanced solid tumor such as melanoma, head and neck, liver or kidney cancer. The rearrangement links TRBV11-2 to TRBJ2-1, with D perhaps being TRBD1 or TRBD2 (6 bases each). The CDR3 nucleotides are TGTGCCAGCAGCACCCCGGGGGCTAGGAACAATGAGCAGTTCTTC. Translation gives CASSTPGARNNEQFF.